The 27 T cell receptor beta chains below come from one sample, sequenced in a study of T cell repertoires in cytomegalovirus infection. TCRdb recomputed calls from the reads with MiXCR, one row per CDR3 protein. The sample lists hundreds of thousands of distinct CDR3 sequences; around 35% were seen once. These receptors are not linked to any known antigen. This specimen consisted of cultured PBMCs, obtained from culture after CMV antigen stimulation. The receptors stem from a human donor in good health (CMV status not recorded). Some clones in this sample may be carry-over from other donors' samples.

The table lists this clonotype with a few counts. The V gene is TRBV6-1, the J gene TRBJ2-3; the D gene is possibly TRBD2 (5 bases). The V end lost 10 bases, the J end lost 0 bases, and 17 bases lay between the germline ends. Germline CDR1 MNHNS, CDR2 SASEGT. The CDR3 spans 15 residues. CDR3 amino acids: CANSRSLASTDTQYF. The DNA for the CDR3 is TGTGCCAACTCCAGATCCCTAGCTAGCACAGATACGCAGTATTTT.

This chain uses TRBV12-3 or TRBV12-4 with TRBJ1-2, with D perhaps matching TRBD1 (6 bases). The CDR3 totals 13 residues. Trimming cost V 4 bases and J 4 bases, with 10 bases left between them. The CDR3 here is CASSYRAGYGYTF. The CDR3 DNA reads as TGTGCCAGCAGTTACAGGGCGGGCTATGGCTACACCTTC.

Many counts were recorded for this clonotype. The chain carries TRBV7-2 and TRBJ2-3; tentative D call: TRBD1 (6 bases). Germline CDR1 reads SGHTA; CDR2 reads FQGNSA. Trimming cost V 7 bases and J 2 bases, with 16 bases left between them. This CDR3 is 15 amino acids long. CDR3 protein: CASTLMDRYTDTQYF. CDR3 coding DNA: TGTGCCAGCACCCTGATGGACAGATACACAGATACGCAGTATTTT.

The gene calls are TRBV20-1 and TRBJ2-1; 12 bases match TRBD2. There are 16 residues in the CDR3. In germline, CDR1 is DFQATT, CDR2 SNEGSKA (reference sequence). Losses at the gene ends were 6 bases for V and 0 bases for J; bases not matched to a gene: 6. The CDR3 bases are TGCAGTGCACGACTAGCGGGGGATCCCTCCTACAATGAGCAGTTCTTC. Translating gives CSARLAGDPSYNEQFF.

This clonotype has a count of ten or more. CDR3 in DNA: TGTGCCAGCAGCCCCGGGACTAGGGGCGGGGAGCTGTTTTTT. Its translation is CASSPGTRGGELFF. The genes are TRBV7-2 and TRBJ2-2, with TRBD2 identical over 8 bases. This CDR3 region has 14 residues. CDR1 is SGHTA, CDR2 FQGNSA, per germline. V was clipped by 5 bases and J by 7 bases; unmatched bases: 6. Full variable domain (rest looked up from reference TRBV7-2 and TRBJ2-2): GAGVSQSPSNKVTEKGKDVELRCDPISGHTALYWYRQSLGQGLEFLIYFQGNSAPDKSGLPSDRFSAERTGGSVSTLTIQRTQQEDSAVYLCASSPGTRGGELFFGEGSRLTVL.

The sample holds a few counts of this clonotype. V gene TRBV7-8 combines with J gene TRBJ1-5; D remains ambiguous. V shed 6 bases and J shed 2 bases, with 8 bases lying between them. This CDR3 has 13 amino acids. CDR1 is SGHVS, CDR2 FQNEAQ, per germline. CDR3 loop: CASSARGNQPQHF. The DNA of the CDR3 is TGTGCCAGCAGTGCTAGGGGCAATCAGCCCCAGCATTTT.

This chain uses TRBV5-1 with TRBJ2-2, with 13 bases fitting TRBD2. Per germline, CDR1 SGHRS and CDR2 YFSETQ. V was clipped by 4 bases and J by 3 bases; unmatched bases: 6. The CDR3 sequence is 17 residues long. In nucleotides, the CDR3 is TGCGCCAGCAGCCCGAGACTAGCGGGAGGTCACACCGGGGAGCTGTTTTTT. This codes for CASSPRLAGGHTGELFF. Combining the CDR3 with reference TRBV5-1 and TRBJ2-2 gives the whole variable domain KAGVTQTPRYLIKTRGQQVTLSCSPISGHRSVSWYQQTPGQGLQFLFEYFSETQRNKGNFPGRFSGRQFSNSRSEMNVSTLELGDSALYLCASSPRLAGGHTGELFFGEGSRLTVL.

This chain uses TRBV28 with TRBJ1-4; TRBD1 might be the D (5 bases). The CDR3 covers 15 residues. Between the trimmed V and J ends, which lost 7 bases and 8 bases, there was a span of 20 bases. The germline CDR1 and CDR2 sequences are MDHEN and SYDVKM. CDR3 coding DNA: TGTGCCAGCACACCCTCGGAGGCAGGGAACGAAAAACTGTTTTTT. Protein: CASTPSEAGNEKLFF. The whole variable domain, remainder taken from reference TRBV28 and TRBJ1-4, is DVKVTQSSRYLVKRTGEKVFLECVQDMDHENMFWYRQDPGLGLRLIYFSYDVKMKEKGDIPEGYSVSREKKERFSLILESASTNQTSMYLCASTPSEAGNEKLFFGSGTQLSVL.

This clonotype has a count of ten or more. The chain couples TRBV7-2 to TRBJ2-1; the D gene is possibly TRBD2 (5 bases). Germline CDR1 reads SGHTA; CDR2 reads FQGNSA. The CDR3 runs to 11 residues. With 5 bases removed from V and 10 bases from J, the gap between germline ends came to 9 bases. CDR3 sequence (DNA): TGTGCCAGCAGCCGGGATAGGGAGCAGTTCTTC. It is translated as CASSRDREQFF.

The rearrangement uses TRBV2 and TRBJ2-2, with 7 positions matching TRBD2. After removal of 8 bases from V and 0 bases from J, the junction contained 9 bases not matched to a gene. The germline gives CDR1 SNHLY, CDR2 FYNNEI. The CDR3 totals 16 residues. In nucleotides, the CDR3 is TGTGCCAGCGGGTCGGGGAGGGTTACGAACACCGGGGAGCTGTTTTTT. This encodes CASGSGRVTNTGELFF. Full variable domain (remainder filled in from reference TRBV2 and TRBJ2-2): EPEVTQTPSHQVTQMGQEVILRCVPISNHLYFYWYRQILGQKVEFLVSFYNNEISEKSEIFDDQFSVERPDGSNFTLKIRSTKLEDSAMYFCASGSGRVTNTGELFFGEGSRLTVL.

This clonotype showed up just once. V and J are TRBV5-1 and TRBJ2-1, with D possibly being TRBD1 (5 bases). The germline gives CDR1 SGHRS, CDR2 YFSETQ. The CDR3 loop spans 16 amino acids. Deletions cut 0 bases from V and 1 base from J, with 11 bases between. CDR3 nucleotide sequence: TGCGCCAGCAGCTTGGCTCCCCAGGGTTCCTACAATGAGCAGTTCTTC. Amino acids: CASSLAPQGSYNEQFF.

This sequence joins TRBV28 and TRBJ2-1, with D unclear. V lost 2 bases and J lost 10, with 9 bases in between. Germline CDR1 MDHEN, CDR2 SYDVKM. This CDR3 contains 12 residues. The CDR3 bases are TGTGCCAGCAGTTTACTAGGACGGGAGCAGTTCTTC. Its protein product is CASSLLGREQFF.

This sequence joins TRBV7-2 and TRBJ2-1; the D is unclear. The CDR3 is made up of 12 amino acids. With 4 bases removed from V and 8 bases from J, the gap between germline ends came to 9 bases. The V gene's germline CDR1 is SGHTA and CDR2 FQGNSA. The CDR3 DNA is TGTGCCAGCAGCTCATCGGTGGATGAGCAGTTCTTC. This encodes CASSSSVDEQFF.

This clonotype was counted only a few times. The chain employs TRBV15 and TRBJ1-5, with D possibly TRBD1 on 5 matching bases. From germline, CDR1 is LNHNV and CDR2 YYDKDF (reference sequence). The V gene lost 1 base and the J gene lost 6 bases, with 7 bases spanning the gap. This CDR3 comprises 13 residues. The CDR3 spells CATSRVGGQPQHF. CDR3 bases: TGTGCCACCAGCAGAGTTGGGGGTCAGCCCCAGCATTTT.

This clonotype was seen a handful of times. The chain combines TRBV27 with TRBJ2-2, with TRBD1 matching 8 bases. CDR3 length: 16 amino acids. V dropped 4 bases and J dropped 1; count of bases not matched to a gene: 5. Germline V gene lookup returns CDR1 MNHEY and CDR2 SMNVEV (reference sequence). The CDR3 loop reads CASSSSGQVNTGELFF. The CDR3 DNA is TGTGCCAGCAGTTCATCGGGACAGGTGAACACCGGGGAGCTGTTTTTT.

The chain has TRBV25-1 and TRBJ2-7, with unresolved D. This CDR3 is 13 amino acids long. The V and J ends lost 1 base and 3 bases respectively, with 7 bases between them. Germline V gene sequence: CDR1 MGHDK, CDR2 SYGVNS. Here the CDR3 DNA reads TGTGCCAGCAGTGAATTTAAGAGCTACGAGCAGTACTTC. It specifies CASSEFKSYEQYF.

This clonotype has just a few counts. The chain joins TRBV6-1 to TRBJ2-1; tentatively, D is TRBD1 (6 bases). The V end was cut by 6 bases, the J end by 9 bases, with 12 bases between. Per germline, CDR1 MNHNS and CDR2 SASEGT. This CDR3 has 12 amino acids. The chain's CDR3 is CASRKQGGEQFF. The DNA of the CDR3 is TGTGCCAGCAGAAAACAGGGTGGTGAGCAGTTCTTC.

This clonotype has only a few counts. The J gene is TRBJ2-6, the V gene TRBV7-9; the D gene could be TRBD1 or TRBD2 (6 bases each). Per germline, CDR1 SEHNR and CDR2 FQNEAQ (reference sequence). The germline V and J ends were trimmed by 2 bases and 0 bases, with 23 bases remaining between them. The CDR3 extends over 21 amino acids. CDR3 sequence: CASSLRGVTGPLSSGANVLTF. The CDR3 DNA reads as TGTGCCAGCAGCTTAAGGGGGGTAACAGGGCCCTTAAGCTCTGGGGCCAACGTCCTGACTTTC.

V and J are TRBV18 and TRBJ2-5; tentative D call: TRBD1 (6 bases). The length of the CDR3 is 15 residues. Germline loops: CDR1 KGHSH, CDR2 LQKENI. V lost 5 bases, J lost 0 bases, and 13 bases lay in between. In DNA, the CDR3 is TGTGCCAGCTCATTGCACCGGGACAACCAAGAGACCCAGTACTTC. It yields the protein CASSLHRDNQETQYF.

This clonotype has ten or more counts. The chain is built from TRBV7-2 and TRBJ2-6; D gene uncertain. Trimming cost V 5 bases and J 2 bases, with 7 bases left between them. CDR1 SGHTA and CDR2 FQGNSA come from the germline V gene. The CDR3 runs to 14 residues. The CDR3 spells CASSLTPGANVLTF. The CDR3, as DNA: TGTGCCAGCAGCCTCACACCTGGGGCCAACGTCCTGACTTTC.

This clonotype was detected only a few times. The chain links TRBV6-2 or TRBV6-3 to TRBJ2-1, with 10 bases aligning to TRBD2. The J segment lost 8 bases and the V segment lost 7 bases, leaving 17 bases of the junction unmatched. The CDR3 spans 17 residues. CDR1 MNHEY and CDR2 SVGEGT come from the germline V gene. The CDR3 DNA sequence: TGTGCCAGCACCAAACTAGCGGGACTCCTCAGCCGGGATGAGCAGTTCTTC. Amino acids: CASTKLAGLLSRDEQFF.

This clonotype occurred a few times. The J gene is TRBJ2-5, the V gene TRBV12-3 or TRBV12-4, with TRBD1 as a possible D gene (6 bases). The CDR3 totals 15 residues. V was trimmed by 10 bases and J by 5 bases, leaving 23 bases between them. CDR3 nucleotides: TGTGCCACCACCTTTTCCCAGGGGCTCGACGAGACCCAGTACTTC. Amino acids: CATTFSQGLDETQYF.

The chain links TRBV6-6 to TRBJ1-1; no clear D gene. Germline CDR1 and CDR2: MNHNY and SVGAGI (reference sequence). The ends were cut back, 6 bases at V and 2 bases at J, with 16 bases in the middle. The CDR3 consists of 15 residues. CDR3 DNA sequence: TGTGCCAGCAGCCAGATTCCTAGAGTTAACACTGAAGCTTTCTTT. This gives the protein CASSQIPRVNTEAFF.

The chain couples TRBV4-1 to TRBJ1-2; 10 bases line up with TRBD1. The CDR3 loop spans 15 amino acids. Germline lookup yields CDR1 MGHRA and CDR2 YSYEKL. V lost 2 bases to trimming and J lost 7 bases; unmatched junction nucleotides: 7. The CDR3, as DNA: TGCGCCAGCAGCCAACCCGGACAGGGGGGACTTGGCTACACCTTC. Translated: CASSQPGQGGLGYTF.

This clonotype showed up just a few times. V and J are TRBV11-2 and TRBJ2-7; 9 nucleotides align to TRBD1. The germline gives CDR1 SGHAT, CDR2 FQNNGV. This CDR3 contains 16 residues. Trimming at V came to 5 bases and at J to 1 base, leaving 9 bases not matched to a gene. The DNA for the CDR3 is TGTGCCAGCAGCCCAATTACAGGGGGCGTATCCTACGAGCAGTACTTC. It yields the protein CASSPITGGVSYEQYF. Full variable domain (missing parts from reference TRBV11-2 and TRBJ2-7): EAGVAQSPRYKIIEKRQSVAFWCNPISGHATLYWYQQILGQGPKLLIQFQNNGVVDDSQLPKDRFSAERLKGVDSTLKIQPAKLEDSAVYLCASSPITGGVSYEQYFGPGTRLTVT.

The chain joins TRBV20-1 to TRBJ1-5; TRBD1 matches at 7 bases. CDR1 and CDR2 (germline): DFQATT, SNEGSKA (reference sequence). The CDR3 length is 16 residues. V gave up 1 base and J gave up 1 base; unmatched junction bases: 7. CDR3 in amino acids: CSARGYRGGSNQPQHF. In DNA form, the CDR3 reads TGCAGTGCTAGAGGATACAGGGGAGGAAGCAATCAGCCCCAGCATTTT.

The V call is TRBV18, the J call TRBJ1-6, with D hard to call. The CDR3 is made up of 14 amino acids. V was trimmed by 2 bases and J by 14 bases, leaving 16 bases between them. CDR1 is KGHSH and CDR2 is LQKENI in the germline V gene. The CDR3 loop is CASSPTTPTSALHF. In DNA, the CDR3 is TGTGCCAGCTCACCAACGACCCCTACCTCAGCCCTCCACTTT.